The 13 T cell receptor beta chains below were found in one sample sequenced in a study of shared clonotypes between healthy human individuals. TCRdb's table, derived via immunoSEQ multiplex PCR, lists solely in-frame clones and lacks some. The table lists more than 900,000 clones, approximately 80% of them singletons. The sample was memory CD4+ T cells from PBMCs. Subset of the sample: CD45RA-negative fraction. The receptors were gathered from a man aged 18 to 30 in good health. Some clones in this sample may be carry-over from other donors' samples.

V usage is TRBV7-2 and J usage is TRBJ2-1, with D tentatively TRBD1 (5 bases). Trimming took off 1 base at V and 12 bases at J, with 13 bases between the two ends. Germline lookup yields CDR1 SGHTA and CDR2 FQGNSA. The CDR3 loop spans 13 amino acids. The CDR3 is CASSLGGNPAQFF. DNA for the CDR3: TGTGCCAGCAGCTTAGGGGGCAATCCGGCGCAGTTCTTC.

The chain is built from TRBV27 and TRBJ2-1, with 9 bases that match TRBD2. V lost 4 bases to trimming and J lost 6 bases; unmatched junction nucleotides: 10. There are 16 residues in the CDR3. The germline gives CDR1 MNHEY, CDR2 SMNVEV (reference sequence). CDR3 in amino acids: CASSSIAGVILNEQFF. The CDR3 DNA follows: TGTGCCAGCAGTTCTATAGCGGGAGTTATCCTCAATGAGCAGTTCTTC.

This rearrangement joins TRBV27 to TRBJ2-7, with 8 bases aligning to TRBD1. V shed 1 base and J 3 bases; nucleotides not matched to a gene: 8. The CDR3 spans 16 residues. Germline CDR1 reads MNHEY; CDR2 reads SMNVEV (reference sequence). CDR3 in amino acids: CASSLLSTGQGYEQYF. CDR3 nucleotides: TGTGCCAGCAGTTTATTATCTACAGGACAGGGCTACGAGCAGTACTTC.

The chain joins TRBV6-1 to TRBJ2-7; unclear D gene. CDR1 and CDR2 from the germline V gene are MNHNS and SASEGT. This CDR3 has 14 residues. Between the trimmed V and J ends, which lost 2 bases and 3 bases, there was a span of 11 bases. The CDR3 DNA reads as TGTGCCAGCAGTGAACGGGTGTCGGACTACGAGCAGTACTTC. Translating it yields CASSERVSDYEQYF.

CDR3 amino acids: CATRQFLSGANVLTF. CDR3 DNA sequence: TGTGCCACCAGACAGTTCCTCTCTGGGGCCAACGTCCTGACTTTC. The chain joins TRBV6-5 to TRBJ2-6, with D tentatively TRBD1 (5 bases). CDR3 length: 15 residues. Germline lookup yields CDR1 MNHEY and CDR2 SVGAGI. V lost 10 bases, J lost 0 bases, and 13 bases lay in between.

This clone appeared a few times. J is TRBJ2-2 and V is TRBV5-1, with D perhaps matching TRBD1 (6 bases). The germline CDR1 and CDR2 sequences are SGHRS and YFSETQ. V was trimmed by 4 bases and J by 5 bases, leaving 12 bases between them. The CDR3 loop spans 14 amino acids. The CDR3 region has the DNA TGCGCCAGCAGCCTTCGACAGGTTACCGGGGAGCTGTTTTTT. This sequence encodes CASSLRQVTGELFF. The complete variable domain, with remaining parts taken from reference TRBV5-1 and TRBJ2-2, reads KAGVTQTPRYLIKTRGQQVTLSCSPISGHRSVSWYQQTPGQGLQFLFEYFSETQRNKGNFPGRFSGRQFSNSRSEMNVSTLELGDSALYLCASSLRQVTGELFFGEGSRLTVL.

The CDR3 DNA reads as TGTGCCAGCAGATCCCAGGGGGCAAGATTTTTCTTT. As protein: CASRSQGARFFF. The rearrangement joins TRBV7-2 to TRBJ1-1, with 8 bases matching TRBD1. After removal of 6 bases from V and 13 bases from J, the junction contained 10 bases not matched to a gene. Germline CDR1 is SGHTA and CDR2 is FQGNSA. This CDR3 is 12 amino acids long.

The V call is TRBV7-2, the J call TRBJ1-5; D remains ambiguous. The CDR3 is 13 residues long. The germline gives CDR1 SGHTA, CDR2 FQGNSA. V was cut by 2 bases and J by 3 bases, with 5 bases left in between. CDR3: CASSLFYNQPQHF. The DNA for the CDR3 is TGTGCCAGCAGCTTATTCTACAATCAGCCCCAGCATTTT.

This clone was found once. In the same sample, other DNA sequences code for this CDR3. This rearrangement joins TRBV18 to TRBJ1-4; 10 bases match TRBD1. Germline V gene sequence: CDR1 KGHSH, CDR2 LQKENI. This CDR3 has 14 residues. The V gene end was trimmed by 4 bases and the J gene end by 8 bases; junction bases not matched to a gene: 4. The CDR3 nucleotides are TGTGCCAGCTCACGACAGGGGGCTGGCGAAAAACTGTTTTTT. It specifies CASSRQGAGEKLFF.

The chain couples TRBV7-9 to TRBJ2-1; 10 bases are shared with TRBD2. CDR1 is SEHNR and CDR2 is FQNEAQ in the germline V gene (reference sequence). The CDR3 is 16 amino acids. The trim removed 1 base at V and 2 bases at J, leaving 2 bases unmatched. The CDR3 region is CASSLVSGRAYNEQFF. The CDR3 DNA is TGTGCCAGCAGCTTAGTGAGCGGGAGGGCCTACAATGAGCAGTTCTTC. The variable domain in full, with the rest retrieved from reference TRBV7-9 and TRBJ2-1, is DTGVSQNPRHKITKRGQNVTFRCDPISEHNRLYWYRQTLGQGPEFLTYFQNEAQLEKSRLLSDRFSAERPKGSFSTLEIQRTEQGDSAMYLCASSLVSGRAYNEQFFGPGTRLTVL.

This chain joins TRBV29-1 and TRBJ2-5; D perhaps matches TRBD1 (6 bases). CDR1 and CDR2 from the germline V gene are SQVTM and ANQGSEA. The length of the CDR3 is 15 residues. V lost 2 bases and J lost 5, with 18 bases in between. This CDR3 reads CSVEWGLAGDETQYF. The CDR3 DNA is TGCAGCGTTGAATGGGGTTTGGCAGGGGACGAGACCCAGTACTTC.

This chain links TRBV29-1 with TRBJ1-2; D unclear. The CDR3 sequence is 12 residues long. Trimming cost V 4 bases and J 3 bases, with 9 bases left between them. Looked up from germline, CDR1 is SQVTM and CDR2 is ANQGSEA. The CDR3 region has the DNA TGCAGCGTTGTAGGGCAGTACTATGGCTACACCTTC. Its translation is CSVVGQYYGYTF.

The chain uses TRBV27 and TRBJ2-7, with TRBD2 identical over 8 bases. Germline loops: CDR1 MNHEY, CDR2 SMNVEV (reference sequence). The CDR3 has 14 amino acids. J lost 2 bases, V lost 6 bases, and 6 bases had no gene match. CDR3 nucleotide sequence: TGTGCCAGCAGCTTTAGCGGGAATACCTACGAGCAGTACTTC. Amino acids: CASSFSGNTYEQYF.